This T cell receptor beta chain was found in a study of OX40 agonist ivuxolimab in advanced cancers. Study summary: A partial response was reached by three patients: one with hepatocellular carcinoma and two with cutaneous melanoma. Study findings and constraints: In the 0.1 to 3.0 mg/kg range, CD4+ and CD8+ blood T cells had expanded clonally by week 6.

The V gene's germline CDR1 is SQVTM and CDR2 ANQGSEA. The CDR3 length is 15 residues. V was pared by 5 bases and J by 4 bases, with 11 bases of the junction left unmatched. Libraries were prepared by immunoSEQ multiplex PCR; TCRdb keeps only in-frame clonotypes and omits some of them. The sample holds around 25,000 clones, over 65% seen once. Peripheral blood came from all dose cohorts at three timepoints. This clone was observed once. Antigen unknown. The rearrangement uses TRBV29-1 and TRBJ2-3; 8 bases agree with TRBD2. This clonotype was sampled from an adult with an advanced solid tumor such as melanoma, head and neck, liver or kidney cancer. The sample was CD4+ or CD8+ T cells sorted from blood, taken in a trial of the OX40 agonist ivuxolimab. Here the CDR3 reads CSVNGSGRGSDTQYF. CDR3 coding DNA: TGCAGCGTTAACGGGAGCGGGAGAGGATCAGATACGCAGTATTTT.